This T cell receptor beta chain is from a study of radiation and T cells in renal cell carcinoma. Stated time point: blood 2 weeks post-SBRT. Treatment described: 15 Gy SBRT to primary tumor, nephrectomy 4 weeks later. Libraries were prepared by immunoSEQ multiplex PCR; TCRdb keeps only in-frame clonotypes and omits some of them. The sample carries 150,000 to 180,000 clones, around 90% recorded once. V lost 1 base to trimming and J lost 10 bases, with 20 bases between them. Germline CDR1 and CDR2: SGHRS and YFSETQ. The CDR3 length is 15 residues. Sequenced here: blood, sampled from a patient whose treatment included radiotherapy and nephrectomy. This TCR derives from a woman in her forties or fifties with renal cell carcinoma. The chain employs TRBV5-1 and TRBJ2-5, with a weak D call TRBD1 (5 bases). The DNA for the CDR3 is TGCGCCAGCAGCTTGTCGCAGGACCCAGGCAGGGTCCAGTACTTC. It specifies CASSLSQDPGRVQYF.